This entry concerns a single T cell receptor beta chain. Antigen unknown. TCRdb's table, derived via immunoSEQ multiplex PCR, lists solely in-frame clones and lacks some. The table has 60,000 or so clones, approximately 87% seen once. The data derive from a study of OX40 agonist ivuxolimab in advanced cancers. Study-level background: Three patients, one with hepatocellular carcinoma and two with cutaneous melanoma, achieved partial responses.

The V and J ends lost 2 bases and 3 bases, in that order; junction bases with no gene match: 6. This CDR3 is 16 amino acids long. The germline CDR1 and CDR2 sequences are SGHNT and YYREEE (reference sequence). Autoimmune disease history or systemic immunosuppression meant exclusion. Findings of the study overall: Nonresponders, in some cases, also had low normalized T-cell clonal expansion. The mean number of expanded clones was higher in CD8+ T cells than in CD4+.

This TCR derives from an adult with an advanced solid tumor such as melanoma, head and neck, liver or kidney cancer. The chain employs TRBV5-4 and TRBJ2-2; TRBD2 matches at 8 bases. The material was CD4+ or CD8+ T cells sorted from blood, obtained in a trial of the OX40 agonist ivuxolimab. CDR3 in amino acids: CASSFAPGGDTGELFF. The CDR3 DNA follows: TGTGCCAGCAGCTTTGCACCGGGAGGGGACACCGGGGAGCTGTTTTTT.